These T cell receptor beta chains were read from a single sample in a study of shared clonotypes between healthy human individuals. TCRdb's copy holds only in-frame clones and misses some; the assay was immunoSEQ multiplex PCR. Among roughly 2,300,000 clones listed, just under 95% were seen once. Sequenced sample: naive CD4+ T cells from PBMCs. The receptors were sampled from a man younger than 35 in good health. Some clones in this sample may be carry-over from other donors' samples. CDR3s include the opening cysteine and the closing phenylalanine or tryptophan. A D gene is named only where the DNA matches it firmly. Clone size is stated in some rows and not others, as once, few, many or a class when expanded.

J gene	V gene	D gene	clone size	CDR3 DNA	CDR3 protein
TRBJ2-5	TRBV29-1	TRBD1	-	TGCAGCGTTCGACCGGGACAGGGTTATGAGACCCAGTACTTC	CSVRPGQGYETQYF
TRBJ2-7	TRBV6-1	-	-	TGTGCCAGCAGTGACCCTCGGAGGGCAGGACTTTACGAGCAGTACTTC	CASSDPRRAGLYEQYF
TRBJ1-5	TRBV10-3	TRBD1	once	TGTGCCATCTCCAGGGGGAGCAATCAGCCCCAGCATTTT	CAISRGSNQPQHF
TRBJ1-1	TRBV18	TRBD1	-	TGTGCCAGCTCAGCGACCGCCGGGACAGGCACTGAAGCTTTCTTT	CASSATAGTGTEAFF
TRBJ2-7	TRBV7-2	-	-	TGTGCCAGCAGCTTCGACAGCCCAGGCGAGCAGTACTTC	CASSFDSPGEQYF
TRBJ2-7	TRBV7-2	-	-	TGTGCCAGCAGCTCAGGGGGGCTAGCGGCCTCCTACGAGCAGTACTTC	CASSSGGLAASYEQYF
TRBJ1-6	TRBV30	-	-	TGTGCCTGGAGTGTAAGCCGGTACCCACCGGCCCTCCACTTT	CAWSVSRYPPALHF
TRBJ1-4	TRBV5-1	-	-	TGCGCCAGCAGCTTGGAGAGGGCTAATGAAAAACTGTTTTTT	CASSLERANEKLFF
TRBJ2-2	TRBV27	TRBD2	-	TGTGCCAGCAGTAGGTTCGGGGGGAGGACTAGCGGGACGAACACCGGGGAGCTGTTTTTT	CASSRFGGRTSGTNTGELFF
TRBJ2-7	TRBV30	-	once	TGTGCCTGCCAGGACGGCCTCCGTGGCGAGCAGTACTTC	CACQDGLRGEQYF
TRBJ2-5	TRBV7-8	-	-	TGTGCCAGCAGCTCGAAACCGGTGACAGTTTACCAAGAGACCCAGTACTTC	CASSSKPVTVYQETQYF
TRBJ2-3	TRBV5-6	TRBD2	-	TGTGCCAGCAGCTTGGGGCGGGAGCCGTCTAGCACAGATACGCAGTATTTT	CASSLGREPSSTDTQYF
TRBJ2-1	TRBV7-3	-	-	TGTGCCAGCAGCTTAGGCGGGAACAGTGAGCAGTTCTTC	CASSLGGNSEQFF
TRBJ1-5	TRBV19	-	-	TGTGCCAGTAGCCTAACCCGGGGCGGCCAGCCCCAGCATTTT	CASSLTRGGQPQHF
TRBJ2-4	TRBV7-2	-	-	TGTGCCAGCAGCCGTGACCGAGGGGACATTCAGTACTTC	CASSRDRGDIQYF
TRBJ2-1	TRBV7-2	TRBD2	-	TGTGCCAGCGGACATACGGGCCTAGCGGGCCACAATGAGCAGTTCTTC	CASGHTGLAGHNEQFF
TRBJ1-4	TRBV5-1	TRBD1	-	TGCGCCAGCAGCTGGACGCAGGGGGCAACTAATGAAAAACTGTTTTTT	CASSWTQGATNEKLFF
TRBJ2-5	TRBV19	-	-	TGTGCCAGTGGGTACTCGTTACAAGAGACCCAGTACTTC	CASGYSLQETQYF
TRBJ1-1	TRBV15	-	few	TGTGCCACCTCTAGTCCAGAGAACACTGAAGCTTTCTTT	CATSSPENTEAFF
TRBJ2-6	TRBV27	-	-	TGTGCCACCGCAGGTCCCTCTGGGGCCAACGTCCTGACTTTC	CATAGPSGANVLTF
TRBJ2-1	TRBV5-1	TRBD2	-	TGCGCCAGCAGCAACAGCGGGGGCTCCTACAATGAGCAGTTCTTC	CASSNSGGSYNEQFF
TRBJ1-2	TRBV27	-	-	TGTGCGGGCTATGGCTACACCTTC	CAGYGYTF
TRBJ1-2	TRBV6-4	-	-	TGTGCCAGCAGTGACTCGACCTATGGCTACACCTTC	CASSDSTYGYTF
TRBJ2-7	TRBV2	-	-	TGTGCCAGCCGAAGGGAGTACGAGCAGTACTTC	CASRREYEQYF
TRBJ2-6	TRBV10-1	TRBD1	-	TGCGCCAGCAGCGGGACAGGGAGCTCTGGGGCCAACGTCCTGACTTTC	CASSGTGSSGANVLTF
TRBJ2-7	TRBV27	TRBD2	-	TGTGCCAGCAGTTTCCAAGCGGGAGCCCTCTACGAGCAGTACTTC	CASSFQAGALYEQYF
TRBJ2-2	TRBV6-1	-	-	TGTGCCAGCAGTGACACTTGGGGAGTGGGCACCGGGGAGCTGTTTTTT	CASSDTWGVGTGELFF
TRBJ1-2	TRBV6-6	-	-	TGTGCCAGCAGTATCGCCCCCGGGTCTTATGGCTACACCTTC	CASSIAPGSYGYTF
TRBJ1-4	TRBV10-3	-	-	TGTGCCATCAGTGAGAATCCGGGACCGGGCGAAAAACTGTTTTTT	CAISENPGPGEKLFF
TRBJ1-3	TRBV7-6	-	-	TGTGCCAGCAGCCAAAGGTCGAGCTCTGGAAACACCATATATTTT	CASSQRSSSGNTIYF
TRBJ2-5	TRBV4-1	TRBD1	-	TGCGCCAGCAGCCAAGATGGACAGGGGGGAGAGACCCAGTACTTC	CASSQDGQGGETQYF
TRBJ2-7	TRBV7-2	-	-	TGTGCCAGCAGCTTGCTAAGTGTTGGAGCGGAGACGCTCTACGAGCAGTACTTC	CASSLLSVGAETLYEQYF
TRBJ2-6	TRBV7-9	TRBD2	-	TGTGCCAGCAGCTTAGCCGCTAGCGGGAACTCTGGGGCCAACGTCCTGACTTTC	CASSLAASGNSGANVLTF
TRBJ1-1	TRBV28	-	-	TGTGCCAGCAGTGGTACACCACCCTCCGGGGCGGGATCGGACACTGAAGCTTTCTTT	CASSGTPPSGAGSDTEAFF
TRBJ1-5	TRBV6-1	-	-	TGTGCCAGCAGTGAGGTGCAGGGCCCCAGGGGAGCCCAGCATTTT	CASSEVQGPRGAQHF
TRBJ1-6	TRBV6-6	-	-	TGTGCCAGCAGTTACTCGATAGGGGGAAATTCACCCCTCCACTTT	CASSYSIGGNSPLHF
TRBJ1-5	TRBV7-9	TRBD1	-	TGTGCCAGCGCGGGACAGCGCAATCAGCCCCAGCATTTT	CASAGQRNQPQHF
TRBJ1-2	TRBV6-1	TRBD1	-	TGTGCCAGCACTCGGGACAGTAACTATGGCTACACCTTC	CASTRDSNYGYTF
TRBJ1-2	TRBV7-9	-	-	TGTGCCAGCAGCTTAGTGAGTGGGAGCGGCTACACCTTC	CASSLVSGSGYTF
TRBJ1-5	TRBV28	-	once	TGTGCCAGCAGTTTACCCCCACGGGGGCCCAGGGGCAATCAGCCCCAGCATTTT	CASSLPPRGPRGNQPQHF
TRBJ2-5	TRBV29-1	-	-	TGCAGCGTCGTACAGGGTCCCCAAGAGACCCAGTACTTC	CSVVQGPQETQYF
TRBJ2-1	TRBV30	TRBD2	-	TGTGCCTGGGGTATGCAACTAGCGGGAAATGAGCAGTTCTTC	CAWGMQLAGNEQFF
TRBJ2-4	TRBV6-6	-	-	TGTGCCACTCGGGCCATGCAAGCCAAAAACATTCAGTACTTC	CATRAMQAKNIQYF
TRBJ1-1	TRBV6-5	TRBD1	-	TGTGCCAGCAGTCCACCCGGGACAGGGGGTTACGCTTTCTTT	CASSPPGTGGYAFF
TRBJ1-4	TRBV5-1	-	-	TGCGCCAGCAGCTTGGGAGTAAATGAAAAACTGTTTTTT	CASSLGVNEKLFF
TRBJ2-7	TRBV30	-	-	TGTGCCTGGAACCGGGACGGCACCTACGAGCAGTACTTC	CAWNRDGTYEQYF
TRBJ1-2	TRBV5-1	-	-	TGCGCCAGCAGCCTACTCCCTCGTGTGGGGATTCTAGACTATGGCTACACCTTC	CASSLLPRVGILDYGYTF
TRBJ1-2	TRBV2	-	-	TGTGCCAGCAGTGATCAAGGGGCCAAAGCTAACTATGGCTACACCTTC	CASSDQGAKANYGYTF
TRBJ1-3	TRBV5-1	-	-	TGCGCCAGCAGCCCTCACCGGGGCTCTGGAAACACCATATATTTT	CASSPHRGSGNTIYF
TRBJ2-1	TRBV21-1	-	-	TGTGCCAGCAACCTCTCGACTAGCGGGAGGAATGAGCAGTTCTTC	CASNLSTSGRNEQFF
TRBJ2-3	TRBV19	TRBD2	once	TGTGCCAGTAGCCCCCGGGGTAGCGGGACCCCCCGAGATACGCAGTATTTT	CASSPRGSGTPRDTQYF
TRBJ1-3	TRBV27	-	-	TGTGCCAGCAGTTCCCCTTCTGGAAACACCATATATTTT	CASSSPSGNTIYF
TRBJ2-3	TRBV9	TRBD2	-	TGTGCCAGCAGCGTGGAACTAGCGTCTAGCACAGATACGCAGTATTTT	CASSVELASSTDTQYF
TRBJ2-7	TRBV18	TRBD2	-	TGTGCCAGCTCACCACATCAGCGGGAGCAATACGAGCAGTACTTC	CASSPHQREQYEQYF